Listed below are T cell receptor beta chains from one sample, sequenced in a study of blood T cell repertoires in COVID-19. Here immunoSEQ multiplex PCR was the method, and the copy in TCRdb shows in-frame clones only, minus some. The table shows more than 350,000 clones, with approximately 88% occurring only once. Material for sequencing was peripheral blood. The receptors shown here come from a woman younger than 45 with COVID-19, enrolled during active disease. The CDR3 runs from the conserved cysteine through the conserved F or W. A D gene is named only where the DNA matches it firmly. Some rows mark clone size as missing; the rest say once, few, many or name a class of expanded clone.

CDR3 DNA: TGCAGCGTTGCCGACAGGGGGCACTACGAGCAGTACTTC
CDR3 protein: CSVADRGHYEQYF
clone size: NA
V gene: TRBV29-1
D gene: TRBD1
J gene: TRBJ2-7

CDR3 DNA: TGTGCCAGCAGCGCCTACCAGGGGGTTCGGACTGAAGCTTTCTTT
CDR3 protein: CASSAYQGVRTEAFF
clone size: NA
V gene: TRBV5-5
D gene: TRBD1
J gene: TRBJ1-1

CDR3 DNA: TGTGCCAGCAGCCGGGTCCCTCAGGGTAATGAAAAACTGTTTTTT
CDR3 protein: CASSRVPQGNEKLFF
clone size: NA
V gene: TRBV6-5
D gene: NA
J gene: TRBJ1-4

CDR3 DNA: TGTGCCAGTAGTACAATAGCGGGGGGGGCGAATTCTAATGAGCAGTTCTTC
CDR3 protein: CASSTIAGGANSNEQFF
clone size: NA
V gene: TRBV19
D gene: TRBD2
J gene: TRBJ2-1

CDR3 DNA: TGTGCCAGTAGTATAAGGCCTAGCGGAGTGGGTTACAATGAGCAGTTCTTC
CDR3 protein: CASSIRPSGVGYNEQFF
clone size: NA
V gene: TRBV19
D gene: TRBD2
J gene: TRBJ2-1

CDR3 DNA: TGCGCCAGCAGCCAAGGGCATCCGGGACACGAGGATCCCATGAACACTGAAGCTTTCTTT
CDR3 protein: CASSQGHPGHEDPMNTEAFF
clone size: NA
V gene: TRBV4-3
D gene: NA
J gene: TRBJ1-1

CDR3 DNA: TGTGCCAGCAGCTTCGACAGGGGGGCGTACGAGCAGTACTTC
CDR3 protein: CASSFDRGAYEQYF
clone size: NA
V gene: TRBV7-2
D gene: TRBD1
J gene: TRBJ2-7

CDR3 DNA: TGTGCCAGCAGCCCGCGCGGAAACATTCAGTACTTC
CDR3 protein: CASSPRGNIQYF
clone size: once
V gene: TRBV7-2
D gene: NA
J gene: TRBJ2-4

CDR3 DNA: TGTGCCAGCACCCGGACAGGGGAGGATGGCTACACCTTC
CDR3 protein: CASTRTGEDGYTF
clone size: NA
V gene: TRBV2
D gene: TRBD1
J gene: TRBJ1-2

CDR3 DNA: TGTGCCAGCAGTGTCGGCGGCGGGGACACTGAAGCTTTCTTT
CDR3 protein: CASSVGGGDTEAFF
clone size: NA
V gene: TRBV2
D gene: NA
J gene: TRBJ1-1

CDR3 DNA: TGTGCCAGTAGTACGCGACAGGGAGTAGATACGCAGTATTTT
CDR3 protein: CASSTRQGVDTQYF
clone size: NA
V gene: TRBV19
D gene: TRBD1
J gene: TRBJ2-3

CDR3 DNA: TGTGCCAGCAGCCCGAGTAGACTAGCGGGGGGGTCTGAGACCCAGTACTTC
CDR3 protein: CASSPSRLAGGSETQYF
clone size: NA
V gene: TRBV7-8
D gene: TRBD2
J gene: TRBJ2-5

CDR3 DNA: TGTGCCAGCAGCGCGGGACAGGGATCTTCTCTTCTAAATACGCAGTATTTT
CDR3 protein: CASSAGQGSSLLNTQYF
clone size: NA
V gene: TRBV7-2
D gene: TRBD1
J gene: TRBJ2-3

CDR3 DNA: TGTGCCAGCAGTTCCCAGCGCTACGAGCAGTACTTC
CDR3 protein: CASSSQRYEQYF
clone size: NA
V gene: TRBV6-5
D gene: NA
J gene: TRBJ2-7

CDR3 DNA: TGTGCCAGTAGTAGCAACCTAGAGGAGGGTACCTATGGCTACACCTTC
CDR3 protein: CASSSNLEEGTYGYTF
clone size: NA
V gene: TRBV19
D gene: NA
J gene: TRBJ1-2